This TCR beta chain was profiled in a study of Ad26.COV2.S vaccination and SARS-CoV-2 variants. This clone was observed a single time. Some clones are missing from TCRdb's copy, which holds only in-frame ones; the method was immunoSEQ multiplex PCR. The sample includes under 550,000 clones, around nine tenths seen only once; the top ten take less than 15%. Treatment given: roughly 19 received Ad26.COV2.S at low or high dose, single or two shots; about 5 received placebo; per-sample allocation not given. Repertoires come from day 63 after the first vaccine or placebo injection. Material: peripheral blood, obtained in a trial of Ad26.COV2.S vaccine versus placebo. The TCR originated in a person aged 18 to 65 who received the Ad26.COV2.S COVID-19 vaccine or a placebo.

The CDR3 nucleotides read TGTGCCAGCAGCGCGAGACAACGACGGGAAGCTTTCTTT. This codes for CASSARQRREAFF. The chain links TRBV5-6 to TRBJ1-1; D call uncertain. The germline V gene has CDR1 SGHDT and CDR2 YYEEEE. V was trimmed by 4 bases and J by 8 bases, leaving 15 bases between them. CDR3 length: 13 residues.